This TCR beta chain was identified during a study of CD8 T cells in Susac syndrome. The CDR3 is 11 amino acids. Germline V gene lookup returns CDR1 LNHDA and CDR2 SQIVND (reference sequence). Trimming cost V 3 bases and J 11 bases, with 10 bases left between them. Random-hexamer reverse transcription was applied to about 0.45 to 1 ug RNA. Using its own MiXCR run on the immunoSEQ multiplex PCR reads, TCRdb lists one record per CDR3 protein. Of around 200,000 distinct CDR3 sequences listed, 85% to 95% are singletons. The TCR was taken from a human donor with Susac syndrome. The chain carries TRBV19 and TRBJ1-1; D not certain. The material sequenced was CD4+ T cells from PBMCs. The DNA for the CDR3 is TGTGCCAGTAGTATGACCCAGCGCGCTTTCTTT. Translation gives CASSMTQRAFF.